This paragraph covers one TCR beta chain sequence. These data originate in a study of technical replicates of blood from a handful of donors. Here immunoSEQ multiplex PCR was the method, and the copy in TCRdb shows in-frame clones only, minus some. The sample yields 78,000 or so clones, roughly 91% seen once. The germline V gene encodes CDR1 SGHNT and CDR2 YYREEE (reference sequence). CDR3 length: 11 residues. Trimming removed 10 bases from V and 7 bases from J, with 15 bases in between. The sample consisted of T cells isolated from PBMCs. The receptor's source is a human donor in good health. Some clones in this sample may be carry-over from other donors' samples. The gene calls are TRBV5-4 and TRBJ2-7, with D perhaps TRBD2 (7 bases). CDR3 amino acids: CASRGAREQYF. CDR3 nucleotides: TGTGCCTCCCGGGGGGCGCGTGAGCAGTACTTC.